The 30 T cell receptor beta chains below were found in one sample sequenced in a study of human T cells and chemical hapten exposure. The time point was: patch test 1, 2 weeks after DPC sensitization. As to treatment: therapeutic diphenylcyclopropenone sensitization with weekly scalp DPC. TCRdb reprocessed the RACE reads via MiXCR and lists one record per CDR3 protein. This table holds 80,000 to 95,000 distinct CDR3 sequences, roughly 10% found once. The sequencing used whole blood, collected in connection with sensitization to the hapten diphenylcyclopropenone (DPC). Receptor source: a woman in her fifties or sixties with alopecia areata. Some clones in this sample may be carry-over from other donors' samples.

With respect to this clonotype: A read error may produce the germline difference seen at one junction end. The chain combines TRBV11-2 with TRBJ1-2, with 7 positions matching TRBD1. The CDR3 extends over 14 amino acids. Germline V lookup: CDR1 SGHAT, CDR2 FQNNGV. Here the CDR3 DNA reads TGTGCCAGCAGCTTCGAACAGGGGACTTATGACTACACCTTC. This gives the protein CASSFEQGTYDYTF.

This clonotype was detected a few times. In DNA form, the CDR3 reads TGTGCCAGCAGCCCCACCCTAACTAGCGGAGCGGGGGGCGAGCAGTACTTC. Protein product: CASSPTLTSGAGGEQYF. The chain recombines TRBV3-1 with TRBJ2-7, with 9 bases that match TRBD2. V shed 4 bases, J shed 6 bases, and the junction held 16 bases outside the gene matches. The CDR3 is made up of 17 amino acids. CDR1 and CDR2 (germline): LGHDT, YNNKEL (reference sequence).

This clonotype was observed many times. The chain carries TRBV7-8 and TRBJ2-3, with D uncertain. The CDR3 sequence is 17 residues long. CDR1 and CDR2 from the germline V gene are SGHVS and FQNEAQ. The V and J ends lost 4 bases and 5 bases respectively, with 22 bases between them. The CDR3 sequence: CASSSYLSRLTVDTQYF. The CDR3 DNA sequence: TGTGCCAGCAGCTCCTATTTATCCAGGTTAACCGTAGATACGCAGTATTTT.

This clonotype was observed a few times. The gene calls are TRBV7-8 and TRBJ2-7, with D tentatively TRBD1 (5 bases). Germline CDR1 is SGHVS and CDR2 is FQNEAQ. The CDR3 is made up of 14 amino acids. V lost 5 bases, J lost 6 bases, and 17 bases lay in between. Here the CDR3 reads CASSTDNPRVEQYF. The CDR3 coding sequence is TGTGCCAGCAGCACTGACAATCCCAGGGTCGAGCAGTACTTC.

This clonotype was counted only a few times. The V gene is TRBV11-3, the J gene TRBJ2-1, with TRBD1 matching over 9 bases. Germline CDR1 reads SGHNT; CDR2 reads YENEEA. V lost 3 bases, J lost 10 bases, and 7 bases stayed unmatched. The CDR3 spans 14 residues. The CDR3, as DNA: TGTGCCAGCAGCTTCGGGACAGGGTCCATGGAGCAGTTCTTC. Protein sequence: CASSFGTGSMEQFF.

CDR3 in amino acids: CASSQASGTSSYEQYF. Here the CDR3 DNA reads TGTGCCAGCAGCCAAGCGTCCGGGACTAGTTCCTACGAGCAGTACTTC. V and J are TRBV4-2 and TRBJ2-7; 8 bases map to TRBD2. This CDR3 region has 16 residues. Germline-derived CDR1 and CDR2 are LGHNA and YNFKEQ. J lost 1 base, V lost 1 base, and 6 bases had no gene match.

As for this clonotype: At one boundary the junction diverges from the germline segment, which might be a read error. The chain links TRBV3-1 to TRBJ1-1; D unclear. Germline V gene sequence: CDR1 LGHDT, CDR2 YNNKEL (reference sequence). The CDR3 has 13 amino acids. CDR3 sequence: CTSSQGPDTEAFF. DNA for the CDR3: TGTACCAGCAGCCAAGGGCCAGACACTGAAGCTTTCTTT.

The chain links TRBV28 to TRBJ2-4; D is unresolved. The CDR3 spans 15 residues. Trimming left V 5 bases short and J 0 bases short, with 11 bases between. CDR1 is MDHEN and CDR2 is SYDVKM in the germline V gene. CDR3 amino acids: CASSADPLAKNIQYF. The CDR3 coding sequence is TGTGCCAGCAGTGCAGACCCCCTAGCCAAAAACATTCAGTACTTC.

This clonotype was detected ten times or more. The CDR3 sequence: CASSITGSRNEQFF. The CDR3 nucleotides read TGTGCCAGTAGTATTACAGGGTCTCGCAATGAGCAGTTCTTC. V gene TRBV19 combines with J gene TRBJ2-1; a possible D gene is TRBD1 (6 bases). Germline-derived CDR1 and CDR2 are LNHDA and SQIVND (reference sequence). V lost 3 bases to trimming and J lost 6 bases, with 12 bases between them. The CDR3 consists of 14 residues.

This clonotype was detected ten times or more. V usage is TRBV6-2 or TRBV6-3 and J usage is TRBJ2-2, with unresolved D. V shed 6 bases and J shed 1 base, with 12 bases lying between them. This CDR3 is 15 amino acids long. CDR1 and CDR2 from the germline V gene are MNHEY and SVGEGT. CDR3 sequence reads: CASRVINQNTGELFF. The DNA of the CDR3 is TGTGCCAGCAGGGTAATAAACCAGAACACCGGGGAGCTGTTTTTT.

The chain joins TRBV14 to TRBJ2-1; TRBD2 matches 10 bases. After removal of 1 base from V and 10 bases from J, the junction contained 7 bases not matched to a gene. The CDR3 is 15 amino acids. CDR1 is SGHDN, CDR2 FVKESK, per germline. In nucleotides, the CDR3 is TGTGCCAGCAGCCAAGCGGTAGCGGGGGGTAAGGAGCAGTTCTTC. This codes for CASSQAVAGGKEQFF.

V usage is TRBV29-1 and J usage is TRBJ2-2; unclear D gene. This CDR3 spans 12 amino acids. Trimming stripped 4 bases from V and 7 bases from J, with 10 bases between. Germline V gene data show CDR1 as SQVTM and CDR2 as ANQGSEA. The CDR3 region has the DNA TGCAGCGTTGGGGCCCCGGGCGGGGAGCTGTTTTTT. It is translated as CSVGAPGGELFF.

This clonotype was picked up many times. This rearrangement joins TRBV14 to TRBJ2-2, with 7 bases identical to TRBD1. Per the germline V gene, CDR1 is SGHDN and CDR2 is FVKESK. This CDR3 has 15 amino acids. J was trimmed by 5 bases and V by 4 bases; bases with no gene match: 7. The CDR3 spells CASSPRTGVTGELFF. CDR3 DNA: TGTGCCAGCAGCCCGCGCACAGGGGTTACCGGGGAGCTGTTTTTT.

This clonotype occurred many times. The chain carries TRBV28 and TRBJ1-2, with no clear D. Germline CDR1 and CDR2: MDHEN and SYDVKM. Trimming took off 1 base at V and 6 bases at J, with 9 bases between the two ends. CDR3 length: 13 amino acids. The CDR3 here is CASSLFLGNGYTF. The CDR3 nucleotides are TGTGCCAGCAGTTTATTCCTGGGCAATGGCTACACCTTC.

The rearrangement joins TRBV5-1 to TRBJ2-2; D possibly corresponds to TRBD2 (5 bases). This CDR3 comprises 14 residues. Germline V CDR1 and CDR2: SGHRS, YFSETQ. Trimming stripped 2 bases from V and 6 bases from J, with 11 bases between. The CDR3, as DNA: TGCGCCAGCAGCTTTGGACTTGAGGCCGGGGAGCTGTTTTTT. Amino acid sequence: CASSFGLEAGELFF. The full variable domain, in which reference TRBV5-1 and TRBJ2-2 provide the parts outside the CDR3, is KAGVTQTPRYLIKTRGQQVTLSCSPISGHRSVSWYQQTPGQGLQFLFEYFSETQRNKGNFPGRFSGRQFSNSRSEMNVSTLELGDSALYLCASSFGLEAGELFFGEGSRLTVL.

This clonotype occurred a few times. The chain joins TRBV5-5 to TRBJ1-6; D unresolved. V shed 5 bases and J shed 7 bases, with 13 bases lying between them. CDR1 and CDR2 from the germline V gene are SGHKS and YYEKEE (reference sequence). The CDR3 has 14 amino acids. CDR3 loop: CASRGPEANSPLHF. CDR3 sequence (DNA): TGTGCCAGCAGAGGACCCGAAGCCAATTCACCCCTCCACTTT.

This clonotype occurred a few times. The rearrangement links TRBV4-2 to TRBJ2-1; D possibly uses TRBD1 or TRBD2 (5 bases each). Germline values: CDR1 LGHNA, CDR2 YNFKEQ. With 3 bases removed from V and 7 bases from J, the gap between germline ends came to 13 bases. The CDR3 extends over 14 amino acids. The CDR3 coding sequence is TGTGCCAGCAGCCAGGGTTGGGGCGGGAATGAGCAGTTCTTC. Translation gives CASSQGWGGNEQFF.

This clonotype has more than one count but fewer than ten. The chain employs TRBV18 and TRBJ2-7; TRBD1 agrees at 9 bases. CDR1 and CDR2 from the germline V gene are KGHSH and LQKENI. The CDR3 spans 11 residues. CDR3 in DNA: TGTGCCAGCTCAGACGGGACAGGGTTACTCGTC. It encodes CASSDGTGLLV.

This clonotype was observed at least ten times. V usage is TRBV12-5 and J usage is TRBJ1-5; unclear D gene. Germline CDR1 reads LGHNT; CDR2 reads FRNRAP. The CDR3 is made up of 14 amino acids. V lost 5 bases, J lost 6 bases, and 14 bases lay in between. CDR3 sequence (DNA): TGTGCTAGTGGTCCGGACGGGGAGACTCAGCCCCAGCATTTT. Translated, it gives CASGPDGETQPQHF.

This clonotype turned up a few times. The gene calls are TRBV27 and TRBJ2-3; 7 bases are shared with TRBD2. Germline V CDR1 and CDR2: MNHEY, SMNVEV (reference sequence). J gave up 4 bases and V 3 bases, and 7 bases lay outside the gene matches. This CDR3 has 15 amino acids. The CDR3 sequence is CASSFAGVGSDTQYF. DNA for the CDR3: TGTGCCAGCAGTTTTGCGGGAGTGGGCTCAGATACGCAGTATTTT.

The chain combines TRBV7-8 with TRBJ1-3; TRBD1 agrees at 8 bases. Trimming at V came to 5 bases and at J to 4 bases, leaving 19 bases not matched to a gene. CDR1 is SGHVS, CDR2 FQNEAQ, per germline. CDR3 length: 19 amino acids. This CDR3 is CASSPRPPPQGALGNTIYF. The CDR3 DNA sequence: TGTGCCAGCAGCCCGAGACCACCACCGCAGGGGGCCCTCGGAAACACCATATATTTT.

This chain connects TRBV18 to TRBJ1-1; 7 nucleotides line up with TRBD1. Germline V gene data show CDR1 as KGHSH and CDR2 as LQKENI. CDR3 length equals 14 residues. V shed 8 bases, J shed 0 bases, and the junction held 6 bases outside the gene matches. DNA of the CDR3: TGTGCCAGCAGACCGGGACAGATGAACACTGAAGCTTTCTTT. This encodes CASRPGQMNTEAFF. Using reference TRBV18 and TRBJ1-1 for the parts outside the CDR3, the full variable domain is NAGVMQNPRHLVRRRGQEARLRCSPMKGHSHVYWYRQLPEEGLKFMVYLQKENIIDESGMPKERFSAEFPKEGPSILRIQQVVRGDSAAYFCASRPGQMNTEAFFGQGTRLTVV.

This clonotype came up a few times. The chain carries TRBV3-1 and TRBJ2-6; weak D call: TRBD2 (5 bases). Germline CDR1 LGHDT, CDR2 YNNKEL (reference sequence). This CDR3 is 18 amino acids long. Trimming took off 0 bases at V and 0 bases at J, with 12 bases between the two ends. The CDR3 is CASSQEAVSISGANVLTF. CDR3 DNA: TGTGCCAGCAGCCAAGAAGCGGTTTCCATCTCTGGGGCCAACGTCCTGACTTTC.

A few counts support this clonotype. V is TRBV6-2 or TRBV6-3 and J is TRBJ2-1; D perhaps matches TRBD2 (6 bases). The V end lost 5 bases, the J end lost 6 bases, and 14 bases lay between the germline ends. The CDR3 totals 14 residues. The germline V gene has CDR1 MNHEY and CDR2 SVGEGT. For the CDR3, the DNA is TGTGCCAGCAGTGCGACGGGGCGGGGCAATGAGCAGTTCTTC. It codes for CASSATGRGNEQFF.

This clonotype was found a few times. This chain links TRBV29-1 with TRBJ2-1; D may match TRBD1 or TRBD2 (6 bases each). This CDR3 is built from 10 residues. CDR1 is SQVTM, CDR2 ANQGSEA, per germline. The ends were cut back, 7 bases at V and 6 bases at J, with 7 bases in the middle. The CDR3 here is CSGGANEQFF. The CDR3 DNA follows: TGCAGCGGGGGGGCCAATGAGCAGTTCTTC.

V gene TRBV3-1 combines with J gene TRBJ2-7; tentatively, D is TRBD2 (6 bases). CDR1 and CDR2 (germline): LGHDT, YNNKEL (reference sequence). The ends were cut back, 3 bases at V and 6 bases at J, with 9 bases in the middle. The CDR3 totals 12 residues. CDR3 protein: CASSQGTAEQYF. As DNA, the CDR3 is TGTGCCAGCAGCCAGGGGACTGCCGAGCAGTACTTC.

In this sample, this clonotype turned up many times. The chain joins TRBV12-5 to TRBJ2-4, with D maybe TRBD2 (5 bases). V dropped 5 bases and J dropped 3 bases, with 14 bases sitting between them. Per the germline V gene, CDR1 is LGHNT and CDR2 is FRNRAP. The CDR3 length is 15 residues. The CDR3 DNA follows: TGTGCTAGTGGTCAGCCTGTGAGGGACAAAAACATTCAGTACTTC. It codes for CASGQPVRDKNIQYF.

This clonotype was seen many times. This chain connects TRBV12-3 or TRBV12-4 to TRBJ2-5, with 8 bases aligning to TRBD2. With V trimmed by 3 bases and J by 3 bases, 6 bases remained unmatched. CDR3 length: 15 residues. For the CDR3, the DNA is TGTGCCAGCAGTTTCCCAAGCGGGGGAAAAGAGACCCAGTACTTC. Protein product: CASSFPSGGKETQYF.

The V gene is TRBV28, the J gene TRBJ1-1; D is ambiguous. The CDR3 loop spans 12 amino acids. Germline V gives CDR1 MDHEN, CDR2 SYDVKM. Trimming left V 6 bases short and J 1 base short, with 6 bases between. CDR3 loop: CASRYWNTEAFF. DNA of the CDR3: TGTGCCAGCAGATACTGGAACACTGAAGCTTTCTTT.

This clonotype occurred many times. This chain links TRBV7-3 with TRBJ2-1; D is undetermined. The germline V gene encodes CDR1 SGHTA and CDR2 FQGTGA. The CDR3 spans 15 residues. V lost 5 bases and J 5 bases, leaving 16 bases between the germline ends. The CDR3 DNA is TGTGCCAGCAGCCCCCGGACGAGAAGCCACAATGAGCAGTTCTTC. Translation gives CASSPRTRSHNEQFF.